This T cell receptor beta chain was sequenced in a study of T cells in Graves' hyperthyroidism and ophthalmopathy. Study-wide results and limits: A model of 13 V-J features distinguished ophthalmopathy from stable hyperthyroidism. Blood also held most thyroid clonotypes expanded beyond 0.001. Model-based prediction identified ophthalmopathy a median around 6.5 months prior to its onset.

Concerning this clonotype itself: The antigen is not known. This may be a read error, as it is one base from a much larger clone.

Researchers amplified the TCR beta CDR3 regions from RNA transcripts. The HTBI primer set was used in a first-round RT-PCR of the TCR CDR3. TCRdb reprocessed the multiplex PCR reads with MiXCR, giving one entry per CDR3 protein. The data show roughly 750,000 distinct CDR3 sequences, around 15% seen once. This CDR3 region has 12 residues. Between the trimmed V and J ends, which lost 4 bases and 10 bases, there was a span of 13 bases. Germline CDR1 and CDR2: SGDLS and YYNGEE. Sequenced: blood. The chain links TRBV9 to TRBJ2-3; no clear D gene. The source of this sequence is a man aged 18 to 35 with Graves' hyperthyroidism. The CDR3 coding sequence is TGTGCCAGCAGCCCCGCAGAAGGTTCGCAGTATTTT. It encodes CASSPAEGSQYF.